The 22 T cell receptor beta chains below come from one sample, sequenced in a study of blood T cell repertoires in COVID-19. Sequencing used immunoSEQ multiplex PCR; TCRdb keeps in-frame clones, though not all of them. This table holds 300,000 to 400,000 clones, 85% to 90% found once. Sequenced sample: peripheral blood. The receptors were sampled from a woman in her 70s with COVID-19, enrolled during active disease.

This clone was observed once. This chain joins TRBV4-2 and TRBJ2-7; TRBD2 matches at 14 bases. The CDR3 totals 14 residues. Germline lookup yields CDR1 LGHNA and CDR2 YNFKEQ. Germline trimming cut 3 bases from V and 5 bases from J; bases unmatched to any gene: 0. The CDR3 nucleotides are TGTGCCAGCAGCCAGACTAGCGGGAGGGACGAGCAGTACTTC. Amino acid sequence: CASSQTSGRDEQYF.

The chain combines TRBV3-1 (or the pseudogene TRBV3-2) with TRBJ2-5, with 8 bases that match TRBD1. CDR3 length: 16 amino acids. Trimming took 4 bases from V and 5 from J; bases not matched to a gene: 12. CDR1 and CDR2 from the germline V gene are LGHDT and YNNKEL (reference sequence). The CDR3 sequence is CASSPTDRGLWETQYF. The CDR3 nucleotides are TGTGCCAGCAGCCCAACTGACAGGGGCCTATGGGAGACCCAGTACTTC.

The chain employs TRBV2 and TRBJ1-5; D unresolved. Trimming stripped 7 bases from V and 0 bases from J, with 7 bases between. CDR3 size: 13 residues. Germline V gene data show CDR1 as SNHLY and CDR2 as FYNNEI. The chain's CDR3 is CASTSDSNQPQHF. CDR3 DNA: TGTGCCAGCACTAGTGATAGCAATCAGCCCCAGCATTTT.

This chain uses TRBV7-2 with TRBJ2-3; 7 bases line up with TRBD2. Germline CDR1 is SGHTA and CDR2 is FQGNSA. Trimming at V came to 0 bases and at J to 3 bases, leaving 3 bases not matched to a gene. The CDR3 has 15 amino acids. The CDR3 DNA reads TGTGCCAGCAGCTTAGCGATTAGCGGGACAGATACGCAGTATTTT. Protein product: CASSLAISGTDTQYF.

This chain connects TRBV5-4 to TRBJ2-1; 7 bases match TRBD2. V shed 3 bases, J shed 4 bases, and the junction held 4 bases outside the gene matches. Looked up from germline, CDR1 is SGHNT and CDR2 is YYREEE (reference sequence). The CDR3 has 14 residues. CDR3 nucleotide sequence: TGTGCCAGCAGCTGGAGCGGGGTGTACAATGAGCAGTTCTTC. Translated, it gives CASSWSGVYNEQFF.

The rearrangement uses TRBV3-1 (or the pseudogene TRBV3-2) and TRBJ2-4; 8 nucleotides align to TRBD1. The CDR3 has 16 amino acids. CDR1 and CDR2 (germline): LGHDT, YNNKEL (reference sequence). V gave up 1 base and J gave up 3 bases; unmatched junction bases: 5. Here the CDR3 DNA reads TGTGCCAGCAGCCAAGTCCACGGGACAGGCAAAAACATTCAGTACTTC. This sequence encodes CASSQVHGTGKNIQYF.

This clone appeared once. This chain uses TRBV18 with TRBJ2-5; D uncertain. V was trimmed by 3 bases and J by 4 bases, leaving 9 bases between them. This CDR3 is 13 amino acids long. CDR1 KGHSH and CDR2 LQKENI come from the germline V gene. CDR3 in DNA: TGTGCCAGCTCACCTACACCGGGAGAGACCCAGTACTTC. Amino acid sequence: CASSPTPGETQYF.

This chain joins TRBV29-1 and TRBJ1-2; D is unresolved. Trimming stripped 6 bases from V and 8 bases from J, with 16 bases between. The CDR3 is 12 amino acids. Germline loops: CDR1 SQVTM, CDR2 ANQGSEA. The CDR3 here is CSVGGSARGYTF. In DNA form, the CDR3 reads TGCAGCGTCGGCGGGAGTGCTCGGGGCTACACCTTC.

The genes are TRBV27 and TRBJ1-5; 10 bases align to TRBD1. The V gene's germline CDR1 is MNHEY and CDR2 SMNVEV (reference sequence). V gave up 10 bases and J gave up 0 bases; unmatched junction bases: 12. CDR3 length: 17 residues. The CDR3 DNA reads TGTGCCACCCGACAGGGGGCCGAAGCGTATAGCAATCAGCCCCAGCATTTT. It yields the protein CATRQGAEAYSNQPQHF.

As DNA, the CDR3 is TGTGCCAGTAGCCAAGGGGCAGGGAAGCCAGGTGAAGCTTTCTTT. The encoded protein is CASSQGAGKPGEAFF. The chain carries TRBV19 and TRBJ1-1; a possible D gene is TRBD1 (5 bases). This CDR3 is 15 amino acids long. Germline V gives CDR1 LNHDA, CDR2 SQIVND (reference sequence). The V gene lost 6 bases and the J gene lost 7 bases, with 21 bases spanning the gap.

V gene TRBV19 combines with J gene TRBJ1-5; TRBD1 agrees at 10 bases. V trimming: 3 bases; J trimming: 6 bases; junction bases outside the gene matches: 5. The CDR3 has 15 amino acids. The germline V gene encodes CDR1 LNHDA and CDR2 SQIVND (reference sequence). CDR3 DNA sequence: TGTGCCAGTAGTATCTCGGACAGGGGGGTTCAGCCCCAGCATTTT. Protein: CASSISDRGVQPQHF.

This sequence joins TRBV5-4 and TRBJ1-2; D not resolved. CDR3 length equals 15 residues. V dropped 7 bases and J dropped 4 bases, with 20 bases sitting between them. In germline, CDR1 is SGHNT, CDR2 YYREEE (reference sequence). For the CDR3, the DNA is TGTGCCAGCGCCGACCCGGAGGCAGGCCTCTATGGCTACACCTTC. Its protein product is CASADPEAGLYGYTF. Drawing the rest from reference TRBV5-4 and TRBJ1-2, the complete variable domain is ETGVTQSPTHLIKTRGQQVTLRCSSQSGHNTVSWYQQALGQGPQFIFQYYREEENGRGNFPPRFSGLQFPNYSSELNVNALELDDSALYLCASADPEAGLYGYTFGSGTRLTVV.

The CDR3 sequence: CASSLGTATGELFF. The CDR3 nucleotides are TGTGCCAGCAGCTTAGGGACAGCCACCGGGGAGCTGTTTTTT. V and J are TRBV7-2 and TRBJ2-2, with a tentative D call TRBD1 (6 bases). V was cut by 1 base and J by 4 bases, with 7 bases left in between. The germline CDR1 and CDR2 sequences are SGHTA and FQGNSA. CDR3 length: 14 residues.

The V call is TRBV4-2, the J call TRBJ2-3; TRBD2 agrees at 10 bases. The J segment lost 5 bases and the V segment lost 4 bases, leaving 12 bases of the junction unmatched. This CDR3 has 17 amino acids. Looked up from germline, CDR1 is LGHNA and CDR2 is YNFKEQ. CDR3 region: CASSRLIAGGHIDTQYF. CDR3 nucleotide sequence: TGTGCCAGCAGCCGACTTATAGCGGGGGGCCATATAGATACGCAGTATTTT.

This clone was detected a few times. The J gene is TRBJ1-6, the V gene TRBV2, with D tentatively TRBD1 (6 bases). Germline V gives CDR1 SNHLY, CDR2 FYNNEI. Trimming stripped 5 bases from V and 9 bases from J, with 20 bases between. The CDR3 covers 16 residues. CDR3 protein: CASSPLRDIGGSPLHF. The DNA for the CDR3 is TGTGCCAGCAGTCCCCTCCGGGACATAGGAGGTTCACCCCTCCACTTT.

This clone turned up a few times. The CDR3 loop reads CASSREDRGNTEAFF. CDR3 nucleotide sequence: TGTGCCAGTAGTAGAGAAGACAGGGGGAACACTGAAGCTTTCTTT. The rearrangement links TRBV19 to TRBJ1-1, with 8 bases fitting TRBD1. The ends lost 4 bases at V and 1 base at J; junction bases unmatched: 5. Per the germline V gene, CDR1 is LNHDA and CDR2 is SQIVND (reference sequence). This CDR3 has 15 residues.

The chain joins TRBV7-8 to TRBJ2-1; 10 bases match TRBD2. J lost 4 bases, V lost 6 bases, and 6 bases had no gene match. Germline CDR1 is SGHVS and CDR2 is FQNEAQ. There are 15 residues in the CDR3. CDR3 protein: CASSLTSGEYNEQFF. CDR3 bases: TGTGCCAGCAGTCTTACTAGCGGGGAATACAATGAGCAGTTCTTC. The full variable domain, completed using reference TRBV7-8 and TRBJ2-1, is GAGVSQSPRYKVAKRGQDVALRCDPISGHVSLFWYQQALGQGPEFLTYFQNEAQLDKSGLPSDRFFAERPEGSVSTLKIQRTQQEDSAVYLCASSLTSGEYNEQFFGPGTRLTVL.

This chain connects TRBV9 to TRBJ1-2, with a tentative D call TRBD1 (6 bases). The CDR3 sequence is 14 residues long. Germline V gene sequence: CDR1 SGDLS, CDR2 YYNGEE. The V end lost 0 bases, the J end lost 4 bases, and 10 bases lay between the germline ends. Here the CDR3 reads CASSVEGQSYGYTF. The CDR3, as DNA: TGTGCCAGCAGCGTAGAAGGACAGAGCTATGGCTACACCTTC.

The J gene is TRBJ2-3, the V gene TRBV7-2, with unresolved D. Germline V gene sequence: CDR1 SGHTA, CDR2 FQGNSA. Between the trimmed V and J ends, which lost 3 bases and 4 bases, there was a span of 5 bases. CDR3 length: 12 residues. Here the CDR3 reads CASSFPPDTQYF. In DNA form, the CDR3 reads TGTGCCAGCAGCTTCCCTCCAGATACGCAGTATTTT.

There are a few counts of this clone. The genes are TRBV2 and TRBJ1-5; 11 bases map to TRBD1. Germline V gives CDR1 SNHLY, CDR2 FYNNEI. The CDR3 is 16 amino acids. V lost 6 bases, J lost 8 bases, and 12 bases stayed unmatched. The DNA of the CDR3 is TGTGCCAGCAGCGCGGGACAGGGGGTAACCAGGGAGCCCCAGCATTTT. This encodes CASSAGQGVTREPQHF.

The chain combines TRBV9 with TRBJ1-4, with 10 bases lining up with TRBD1. CDR1 SGDLS and CDR2 YYNGEE come from the germline V gene. There are 17 residues in the CDR3. V gave up 4 bases and J gave up 6 bases; unmatched junction bases: 12. The CDR3 is CASSPLRSGQGHEKLFF. The CDR3 DNA follows: TGTGCCAGCAGCCCCTTAAGATCGGGACAGGGGCATGAAAAACTGTTTTTT.

This chain links TRBV27 with TRBJ1-5; 8 positions match TRBD1. The germline gives CDR1 MNHEY, CDR2 SMNVEV (reference sequence). CDR3 length: 17 residues. V shed 0 bases, J shed 3 bases, and the junction held 7 bases outside the gene matches. The CDR3 coding sequence is TGTGCCAGCAGTTTATCGGACAGGGATAGTATCAATCAGCCCCAGCATTTT. As protein: CASSLSDRDSINQPQHF.